These T cell receptor beta chains were read from a single sample in a study of shared clonotypes between healthy human individuals. Some clones are missing from TCRdb's copy, which holds only in-frame ones; the method was immunoSEQ multiplex PCR. The sample includes under 2.5 million clones, around 93% of them seen just once. Sequenced input: naive CD4+ T cells from PBMCs. The receptors stem from a man in his late teens or twenties in good health. Some clones in this sample may be carry-over from other donors' samples. The CDR3 runs from the conserved cysteine through the conserved F or W. A D gene is named only where the DNA matches it firmly.

d_call,v_call,j_call,cdr3_nt,cdr3_aa
NA,TRBV2,TRBJ2-7,TGTGCCAGCAGTGCCAAATACGTGAGCTCCTACGAGCAGTACTTC,CASSAKYVSSYEQYF
NA,TRBV10-2,TRBJ1-3,TGCGCCAGCAGTGACGCTACCAGGGGTTCTGGAAACACCATATATTTT,CASSDATRGSGNTIYF
NA,TRBV10-1,TRBJ2-4,TGCGCCAGCAGTGAGTTGGGGGAAGTCCGGGCCAAAAACATTCAGTACTTC,CASSELGEVRAKNIQYF
TRBD1,TRBV28,TRBJ1-1,TGTGCCAGCAGTTCCCGGACAGGGGGTGTGAACACTGAAGCTTTCTTT,CASSSRTGGVNTEAFF
TRBD2,TRBV27,TRBJ2-1,TGTGCCAGCAGTTTTTATGCGGGGGGGTTAGCCCCCAAGGGCTACAATGAGCAGTTCTTC,CASSFYAGGLAPKGYNEQFF
NA,TRBV5-1,TRBJ2-5,TGCGCCAGCAGCTCGCTGGGAAGCCAAGAGACCCAGTACTTC,CASSSLGSQETQYF
NA,TRBV7-3,TRBJ2-7,TGTGCCAGCAGCCGCGGCTCTAGCGCCACCTACGAGCAGTACTTC,CASSRGSSATYEQYF
NA,TRBV9,TRBJ2-6,TGTGCCAGTACGCGAGGAGACTCTGGGGCCAACGTCCTGACTTTC,CASTRGDSGANVLTF
NA,TRBV28,TRBJ2-1,TGTGCCAGCAGTTTAGGGGGGGCTGGGTCCTACAATGAGCAGTTCTTC,CASSLGGAGSYNEQFF
NA,TRBV4-3,TRBJ2-5,TGCGCCAGCAGCCAAGATAGGGGCCGGACGGGGACCCAGTACTTC,CASSQDRGRTGTQYF
NA,TRBV5-1,TRBJ1-2,TGCGCCAGCAGCCCCCTGACAGTGAACTATGGCTACACCTTC,CASSPLTVNYGYTF